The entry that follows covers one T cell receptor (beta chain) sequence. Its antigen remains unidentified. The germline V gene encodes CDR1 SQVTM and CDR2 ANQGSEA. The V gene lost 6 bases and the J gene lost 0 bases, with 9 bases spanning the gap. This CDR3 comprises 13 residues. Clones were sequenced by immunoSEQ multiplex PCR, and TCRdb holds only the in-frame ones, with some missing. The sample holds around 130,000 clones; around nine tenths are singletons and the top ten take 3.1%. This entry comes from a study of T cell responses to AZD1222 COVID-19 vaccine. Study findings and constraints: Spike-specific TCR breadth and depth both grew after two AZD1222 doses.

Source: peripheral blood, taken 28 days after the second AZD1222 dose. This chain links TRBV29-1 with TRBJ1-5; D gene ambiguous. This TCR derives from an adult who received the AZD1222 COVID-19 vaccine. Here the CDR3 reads CSVLYSSNQPQHF. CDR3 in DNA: TGCAGCGTCCTATATTCTAGCAATCAGCCCCAGCATTTT.